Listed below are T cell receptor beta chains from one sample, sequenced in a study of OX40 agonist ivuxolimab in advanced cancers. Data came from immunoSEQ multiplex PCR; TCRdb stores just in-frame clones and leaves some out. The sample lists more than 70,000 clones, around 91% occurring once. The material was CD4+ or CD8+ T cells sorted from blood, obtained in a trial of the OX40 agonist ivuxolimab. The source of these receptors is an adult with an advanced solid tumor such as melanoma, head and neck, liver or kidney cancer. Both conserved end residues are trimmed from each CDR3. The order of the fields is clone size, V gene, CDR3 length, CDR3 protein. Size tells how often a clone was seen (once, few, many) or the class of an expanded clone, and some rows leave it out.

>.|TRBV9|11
ASSVASSGEQY
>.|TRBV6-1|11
ASSERRGQGYT
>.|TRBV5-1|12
ASSWGAANTEAF
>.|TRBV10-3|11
ATTGDLNSPLH
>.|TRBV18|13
ASSPPSQGTEKLF
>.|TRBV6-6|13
ASSPQSLSYNEQF
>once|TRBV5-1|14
ASSPGRISGANVLT
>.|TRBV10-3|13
AISPRGGSSYEQY
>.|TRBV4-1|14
ASSETRRSSYNEQF
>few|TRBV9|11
ASSVVENSPLH
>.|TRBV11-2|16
ASSPLRGQKTSGNTIY
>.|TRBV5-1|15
ASSDLGSGISYNEQF
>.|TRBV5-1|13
ASSLQGQWTDTQY
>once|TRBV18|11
ASSPGVQETQY
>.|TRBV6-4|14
ASSDSLGADYYGYT
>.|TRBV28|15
ASSRNRGTAKLWPQH
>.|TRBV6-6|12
ASSSGDVGDTQY
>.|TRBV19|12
ASSMRPRDYGYT
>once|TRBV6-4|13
ASSDEAGAADTQY
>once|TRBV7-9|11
ASSPGGNTEAF
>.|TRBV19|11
ASSILQNSPLH
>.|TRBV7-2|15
ASSLGGLGQGNNEQY
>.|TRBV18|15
ASSPGLAGVLSYEQY
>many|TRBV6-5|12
ASSYQASNQPQH
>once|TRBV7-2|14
ASSFASGASTDTQY
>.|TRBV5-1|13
ASSLSAGVNTEAF
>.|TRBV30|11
ACWGPSGNTIY
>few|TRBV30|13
AWSPSKAGGEKLF
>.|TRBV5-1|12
ASSFGTSYNEQF
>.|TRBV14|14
ASSPHPLGSTGEQY
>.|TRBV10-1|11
ASSDSPGNTIY
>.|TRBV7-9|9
ASSPSGELF
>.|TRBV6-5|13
ASSPAAGHLYGYT
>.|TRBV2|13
ASSEWGGGTDTQY
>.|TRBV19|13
ASSMSGTAQETQY
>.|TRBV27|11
ASRSSGTYEQY
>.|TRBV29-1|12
SVEDPQGIEKLF
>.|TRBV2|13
ASSEALIAKNIQY
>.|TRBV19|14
ASSRQGSTYNSPLH
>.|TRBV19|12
ASRARERGTEAF
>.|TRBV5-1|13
ASSLAEGVGYGYT
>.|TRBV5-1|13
ASSLDILSGNTIY
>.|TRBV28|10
ASSFIQGEAF